Listed here is a single T cell receptor beta chain. The antigen remains undetermined. CDR1 MNHEY and CDR2 SMNVEV come from the germline V gene (reference sequence). After removal of 6 bases from V and 0 bases from J, the junction contained 3 bases not matched to a gene. The CDR3 spans 14 residues. Clones were sequenced by immunoSEQ multiplex PCR, and TCRdb holds only the in-frame ones, with some missing. This table holds approximately 120,000 clones, approximately 91% found once. This entry comes from a study of T cell responses to AZD1222 COVID-19 vaccine. Points from the study as a whole: CD4 TCRs linked to vaccination spanned spike, dominating at 160-218 and 743-854. Donor demographics were predominantly white British with a female majority; clonal diversity may be underestimated. A reported finding is that nearly half of spike-specific TCRs target unmutated variant regions. Spike-specific TCR breadth and depth rose after two AZD1222 doses.

The receptor was isolated from an adult who received the AZD1222 COVID-19 vaccine. The sample here was peripheral blood, taken 28 days after the second AZD1222 dose. J is TRBJ2-7 and V is TRBV27; 9 bases map to TRBD2. This chain's CDR3 is CASSRSGSSYEQYF. CDR3 DNA: TGTGCCAGCAGCCGTAGCGGGAGCTCCTACGAGCAGTACTTC.